One sample yielded the 15 T cell receptor beta chains listed below, sequenced in a study of spatial heterogeneity in lung cancer. TCRdb ran MiXCR on the 5' RACE reads and lists one entry per CDR3 protein. The table includes tens of thousands of distinct CDR3 sequences, around 6.7% detected once. Time point in this sample: sample taken at primary tumor resection. In each case, whole RNA from tumor, nontumor lung or frozen PBMC was sequenced unsorted. The sequencing here drew on PBMCs, taken at surgery. The receptors were sampled from a female donor with early-stage non-small cell lung cancer.

This clonotype appeared many times. This chain links TRBV5-8 with TRBJ2-7; D is uncertain. Germline loops: CDR1 SGHTS, CDR2 YDEGEE. The CDR3 has 14 residues. With 1 base removed from V and 5 bases from J, the gap between germline ends came to 13 bases. The CDR3 region has the DNA TGTGCCAGCAGCTTGTCCTACCAAGTCCACGAGCAGTACTTC. It codes for CASSLSYQVHEQYF.

This chain uses TRBV7-8 with TRBJ2-1, with 8 bases that match TRBD2. V was clipped by 4 bases and J by 14 bases; unmatched bases: 10. The CDR3 covers 13 residues. CDR1 is SGHVS and CDR2 is FQNEAQ in the germline V gene. The CDR3 here is CASSYYSGKDEFF. The CDR3 DNA sequence: TGTGCCAGCAGCTACTATAGCGGGAAAGATGAGTTCTTC.

This clonotype showed up just a few times. The chain uses TRBV2 and TRBJ1-1; D is perhaps TRBD1 (6 bases). The CDR3 consists of 14 residues. Trimming took 7 bases from V and 5 from J, leaving 17 bases between them. Germline assignment: CDR1 SNHLY and CDR2 FYNNEI. Here the CDR3 reads CASNGGALGTEAFF. The DNA of the CDR3 is TGTGCCAGCAACGGGGGGGCACTTGGAACTGAAGCTTTCTTT.

This clonotype has a handful of counts. The chain recombines TRBV6-2 or TRBV6-3 with TRBJ1-5, with D maybe TRBD1 (5 bases). Germline V lookup: CDR1 MNHEY, CDR2 SVGEGT. The CDR3 is 14 amino acids. V lost 5 bases to trimming and J lost 3 bases, with 11 bases between them. The CDR3 sequence is CASSLGGLNQPQHF. In DNA, the CDR3 is TGTGCCAGCAGTCTCGGGGGACTCAATCAGCCCCAGCATTTT.

The chain links TRBV20-1 to TRBJ2-4; weak D call: TRBD2 (6 bases). Germline V CDR1 and CDR2: DFQATT, SNEGSKA (reference sequence). The CDR3 length is 13 residues. V lost 5 bases and J lost 6, with 14 bases in between. DNA for the CDR3: TGCAGTGCTGGCGGGACCCAAGGAAACATTCAGTACTTC. Residues: CSAGGTQGNIQYF.

This clonotype has ten or more counts. The chain joins TRBV11-2 to TRBJ2-5; 8 positions match TRBD2. The CDR3 has 16 amino acids. CDR1 SGHAT and CDR2 FQNNGV come from the germline V gene. With 1 base clipped from V and 7 bases from J, the junction kept 11 bases outside the gene matches. DNA for the CDR3: TGTGCCAGCAGCTTAGGTCGAGCGGGGGACGTGAGGACCCAGTACTTC. Its protein product is CASSLGRAGDVRTQYF.

Only a few counts were recorded for this clonotype. V and J are TRBV12-3 or TRBV12-4 and TRBJ2-5, with a weak D call TRBD1 (6 bases). This CDR3 spans 14 amino acids. Trimming stripped 7 bases from V and 5 bases from J, with 17 bases between. Here the CDR3 reads CASTLRRGGETQYF. As DNA, the CDR3 is TGTGCCAGCACCCTACGCAGGGGTGGGGAGACCCAGTACTTC.

This clonotype came up many times. This chain uses TRBV5-1 with TRBJ2-5; D not certain. This CDR3 is 13 amino acids long. With 0 bases removed from V and 5 bases from J, the gap between germline ends came to 8 bases. CDR1 is SGHRS, CDR2 YFSETQ, per germline. The CDR3 DNA follows: TGCGCCAGCAGCTTGGATGTAGGGGAGACCCAGTACTTC. It translates to CASSLDVGETQYF.

This clonotype showed up many times. CDR3 bases: TGTGCCAGCAGCTTGCGTAGCGGGGGGGCCCTTGTCAATGAGCAGTTCTTC. Translation: CASSLRSGGALVNEQFF. The chain joins TRBV5-5 to TRBJ2-1, with 11 bases lining up with TRBD2. The CDR3 loop spans 17 amino acids. V gave up 1 base and J gave up 6 bases; unmatched junction bases: 9. Germline loops: CDR1 SGHKS, CDR2 YYEKEE (reference sequence).

V gene TRBV27 combines with J gene TRBJ2-3; D possibly uses TRBD1 or TRBD2 (5 bases each). The CDR3 has 14 residues. Germline loops: CDR1 MNHEY, CDR2 SMNVEV (reference sequence). The V and J ends lost 2 bases and 5 bases respectively, with 11 bases between them. The CDR3 nucleotides are TGTGCCAGCAGTTTAGGGGACCGGGGAGATACGCAGTATTTT. Amino acid sequence: CASSLGDRGDTQYF.

This clonotype occurred many times. The rearrangement joins TRBV6-5 to TRBJ2-7, with D perhaps matching TRBD2 (7 bases). Trimming took off 2 bases at V and 0 bases at J, with 11 bases between the two ends. This CDR3 is 15 amino acids long. The V gene's germline CDR1 is MNHEY and CDR2 SVGAGI. CDR3 sequence: CASSYRGASSYEQYF. CDR3 coding DNA: TGTGCCAGCAGTTACCGGGGGGCTAGCTCCTACGAGCAGTACTTC.

This clonotype was recorded many times. The chain combines TRBV20-1 with TRBJ1-2; D is possibly TRBD1 (6 bases). Germline assignment: CDR1 DFQATT and CDR2 SNEGSKA (reference sequence). V was trimmed by 0 bases and J by 8 bases, leaving 10 bases between them. The CDR3 consists of 12 residues. The CDR3 bases are TGCAGTGCTAGAGAAGGGACATGGGGCTACACCTTC. It codes for CSAREGTWGYTF.

This clonotype was counted between two and nine times. The chain couples TRBV2 to TRBJ2-2; unclear D gene. V was clipped by 2 bases and J by 3 bases, with 4 bases between them. The CDR3 is 13 amino acids. The germline V gene has CDR1 SNHLY and CDR2 FYNNEI. CDR3 DNA: TGTGCCAGCAGTGAATGGGACACCGGGGAGCTGTTTTTT. It encodes CASSEWDTGELFF.

This clonotype appeared many times. J is TRBJ2-7 and V is TRBV28, with D unresolved. This CDR3 has 12 residues. Germline CDR1 MDHEN, CDR2 SYDVKM. V lost 3 bases to trimming and J lost 5 bases, with 8 bases between them. CDR3 protein: CASSFEGHEQYF. CDR3 bases: TGTGCCAGCAGTTTTGAAGGGCACGAGCAGTACTTC.

V and J are TRBV5-1 and TRBJ1-1; perhaps TRBD1 as D (5 bases). The CDR3 has 13 residues. Germline V lookup: CDR1 SGHRS, CDR2 YFSETQ. The V end was cut by 4 bases, the J end by 2 bases, with 9 bases between. The CDR3 DNA is TGCGCCAGCAGCGACAGACACAACACTGAAGCTTTCTTT. Its protein is CASSDRHNTEAFF.